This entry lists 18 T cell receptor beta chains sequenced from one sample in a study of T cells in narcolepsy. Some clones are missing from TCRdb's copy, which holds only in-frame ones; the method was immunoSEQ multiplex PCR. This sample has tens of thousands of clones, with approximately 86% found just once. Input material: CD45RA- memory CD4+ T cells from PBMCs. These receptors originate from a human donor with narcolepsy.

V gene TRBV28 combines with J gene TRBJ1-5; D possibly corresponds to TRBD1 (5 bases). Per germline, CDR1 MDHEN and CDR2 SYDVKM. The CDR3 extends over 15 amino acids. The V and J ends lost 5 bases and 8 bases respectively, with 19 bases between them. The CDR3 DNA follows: TGTGCCAGCAGTCAGGGCGGATTTTCTTTGGAGCCCCAGCATTTT. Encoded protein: CASSQGGFSLEPQHF.

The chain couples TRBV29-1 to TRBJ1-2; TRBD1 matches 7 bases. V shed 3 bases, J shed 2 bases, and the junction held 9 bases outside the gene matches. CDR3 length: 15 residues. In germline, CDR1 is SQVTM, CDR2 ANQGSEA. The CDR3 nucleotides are TGCAGCGTTGAGGAGCTGGGACAGATAAACTATGGCTACACCTTC. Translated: CSVEELGQINYGYTF. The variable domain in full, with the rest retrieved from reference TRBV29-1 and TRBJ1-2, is SAVISQKPSRDICQRGTSLTIQCQVDSQVTMMFWYRQQPGQSLTLIATANQGSEATYESGFVIDKFPISRPNLTFSTLTVSNMSPEDSSIYLCSVEELGQINYGYTFGSGTRLTVV.

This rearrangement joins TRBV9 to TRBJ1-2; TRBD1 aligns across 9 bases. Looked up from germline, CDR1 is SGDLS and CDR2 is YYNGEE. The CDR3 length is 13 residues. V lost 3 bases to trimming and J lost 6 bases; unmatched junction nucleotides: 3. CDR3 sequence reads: CASSGDRVDGYTF. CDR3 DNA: TGTGCCAGCAGCGGGGACAGGGTTGATGGCTACACCTTC.

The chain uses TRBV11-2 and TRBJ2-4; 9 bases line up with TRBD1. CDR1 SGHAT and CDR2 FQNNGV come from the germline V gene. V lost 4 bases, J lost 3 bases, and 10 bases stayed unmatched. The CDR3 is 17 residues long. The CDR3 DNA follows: TGTGCCAGCAGCTATGCCGGGACAGGGAGATTCAAAAACATTCAGTACTTC. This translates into CASSYAGTGRFKNIQYF.

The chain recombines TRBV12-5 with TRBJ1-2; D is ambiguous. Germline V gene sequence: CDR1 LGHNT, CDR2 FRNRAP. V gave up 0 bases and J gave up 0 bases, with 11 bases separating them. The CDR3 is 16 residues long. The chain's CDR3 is CASGLVLSSSNYGYTF. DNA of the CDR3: TGTGCTAGTGGTTTGGTACTTAGCAGCTCTAACTATGGCTACACCTTC.

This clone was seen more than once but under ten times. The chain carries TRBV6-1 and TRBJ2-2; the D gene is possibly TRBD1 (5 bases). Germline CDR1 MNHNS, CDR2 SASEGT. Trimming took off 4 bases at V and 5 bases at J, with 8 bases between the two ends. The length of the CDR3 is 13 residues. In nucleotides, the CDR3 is TGTGCCAGCAGTGCCCAGGGTACCGGGGAGCTGTTTTTT. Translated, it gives CASSAQGTGELFF.

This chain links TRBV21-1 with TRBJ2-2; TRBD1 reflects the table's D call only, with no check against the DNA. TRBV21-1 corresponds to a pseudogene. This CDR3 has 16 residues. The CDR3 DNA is TGTGCCAGCAGACTATCTAGACAGGGGGCGACCGGGGAGCTGTTTTTT. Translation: CASRLSRQGATGELFF.

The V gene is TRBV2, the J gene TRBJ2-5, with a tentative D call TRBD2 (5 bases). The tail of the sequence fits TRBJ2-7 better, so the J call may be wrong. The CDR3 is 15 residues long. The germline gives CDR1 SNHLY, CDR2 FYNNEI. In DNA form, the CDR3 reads TGTGCCAGCAGATTTTCCAACGGGGTCTCCTACGAGCAGTACTTC. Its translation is CASRFSNGVSYEQYF.

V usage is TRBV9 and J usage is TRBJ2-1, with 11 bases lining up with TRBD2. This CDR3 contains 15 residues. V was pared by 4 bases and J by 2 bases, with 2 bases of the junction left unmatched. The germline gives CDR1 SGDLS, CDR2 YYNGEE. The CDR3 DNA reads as TGTGCCAGCAGCTTGGGACTAGCGGCCTACAATGAGCAGTTCTTC. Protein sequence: CASSLGLAAYNEQFF.

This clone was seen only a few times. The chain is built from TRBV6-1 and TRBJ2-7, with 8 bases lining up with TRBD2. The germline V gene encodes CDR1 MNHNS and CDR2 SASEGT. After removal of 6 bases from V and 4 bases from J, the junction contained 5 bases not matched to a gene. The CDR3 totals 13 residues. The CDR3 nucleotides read TGTGCCAGCAGCCTGGCGGGGGGTTACGAGCAGTACTTC. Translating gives CASSLAGGYEQYF.

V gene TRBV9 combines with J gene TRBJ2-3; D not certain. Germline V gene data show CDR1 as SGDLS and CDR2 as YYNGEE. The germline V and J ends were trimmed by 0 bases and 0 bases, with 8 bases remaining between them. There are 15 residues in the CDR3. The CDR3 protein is CASSVAPSSTDTQYF. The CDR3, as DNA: TGTGCCAGCAGCGTAGCCCCTAGTAGCACAGATACGCAGTATTTT.

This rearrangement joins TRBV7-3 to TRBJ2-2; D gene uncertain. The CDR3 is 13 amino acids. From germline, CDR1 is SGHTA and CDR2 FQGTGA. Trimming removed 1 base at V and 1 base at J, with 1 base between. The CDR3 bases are TGTGCCAGCAGCTTAAAGAACACCGGGGAGCTGTTTTTT. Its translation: CASSLKNTGELFF.

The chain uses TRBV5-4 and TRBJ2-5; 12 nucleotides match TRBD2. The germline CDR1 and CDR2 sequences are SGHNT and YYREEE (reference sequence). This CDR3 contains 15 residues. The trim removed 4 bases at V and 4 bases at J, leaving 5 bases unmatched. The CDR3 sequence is CASSGTLAGGETQYF. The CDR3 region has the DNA TGTGCCAGCAGCGGAACACTAGCGGGGGGAGAGACCCAGTACTTC.

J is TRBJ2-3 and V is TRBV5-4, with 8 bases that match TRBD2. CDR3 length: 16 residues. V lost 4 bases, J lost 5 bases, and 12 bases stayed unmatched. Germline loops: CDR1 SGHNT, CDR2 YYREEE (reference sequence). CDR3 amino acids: CASSQQAGVGGDTQYF. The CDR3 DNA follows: TGTGCCAGCAGCCAACAAGCGGGAGTCGGTGGAGATACGCAGTATTTT.

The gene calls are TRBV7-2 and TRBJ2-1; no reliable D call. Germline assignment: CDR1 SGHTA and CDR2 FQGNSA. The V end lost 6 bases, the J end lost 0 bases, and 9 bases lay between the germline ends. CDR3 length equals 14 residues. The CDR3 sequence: CASSQPNSYNEQFF. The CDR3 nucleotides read TGTGCCAGCAGTCAACCGAACTCCTACAATGAGCAGTTCTTC.

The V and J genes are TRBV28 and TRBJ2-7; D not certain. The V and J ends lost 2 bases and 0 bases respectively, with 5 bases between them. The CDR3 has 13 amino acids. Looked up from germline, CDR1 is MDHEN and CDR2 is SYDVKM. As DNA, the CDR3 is TGTGCCAGCAGTTTACAGAGCTCCTACGAGCAGTACTTC. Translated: CASSLQSSYEQYF.

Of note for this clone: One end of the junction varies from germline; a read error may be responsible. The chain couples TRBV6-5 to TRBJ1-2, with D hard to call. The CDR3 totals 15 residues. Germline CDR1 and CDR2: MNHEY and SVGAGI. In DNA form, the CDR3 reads TGTGCCAGCAGTTACCTGGGATCGGGTAACTATGGCTACACTTTC. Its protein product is CASSYLGSGNYGYTF.

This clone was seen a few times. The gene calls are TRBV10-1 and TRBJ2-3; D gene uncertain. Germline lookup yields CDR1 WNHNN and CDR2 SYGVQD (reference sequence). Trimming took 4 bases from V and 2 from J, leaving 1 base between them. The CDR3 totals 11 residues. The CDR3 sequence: CASSATDTQYF. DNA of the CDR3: TGCGCCAGCAGTGCCACAGATACGCAGTATTTT.